Presented here are 32 T cell receptor beta chains from one specimen sequenced in a study of T-cell memory formation after mild COVID-19 (dated by TCRdb to 2020 to 2022). Library preparation was by 5' RACE. The sample was run on an Illumina NovaSeq 6000. The raw public reads went through TCRdb reprocessing: fastp at Q25, MiXCR clone calling, in-frame beta chains kept. When rows share a CDR3 protein, they turn into one entry using the most common DNA and genes. The sample has about 260,000 distinct CDR3 sequences on record, roughly a sixth of them singletons. The top ten clonotypes cover more than 20% of the sample. The sequenced sample was PBMCs or a T cell subset sorted from them (not recorded which). These receptors were obtained from a man in his late teens or twenties who had mild COVID-19 (a few samples of this study predate the infection). The sample titles of this study are shuffled in the database, so cell type and time point are left out; the donor was told from shared clones.

Concerning this clonotype: A much larger clone sits a single nucleotide away, making a read error possible. CDR3 nucleotide sequence: TGTGCCAGCACCACCTACAATGAGCAGTTCTTC. It translates to CASTTYNEQFF. The gene calls are TRBV28 and TRBJ2-1; no definite D call. The CDR3 extends over 11 amino acids. V was shortened by 7 bases and J by 2 bases, with 3 bases between the two germline ends. CDR1 is MDHEN and CDR2 is SYDVKM in the germline V gene.

In DNA, the CDR3 is TGCGCCAGCAGCTTTGACAGTAGAGAGACCCAGTACTTC. This sequence encodes CASSFDSRETQYF. The chain employs TRBV5-1 and TRBJ2-5; possible D gene TRBD1, 5 bases. The CDR3 extends over 13 amino acids. V was trimmed by 2 bases and J by 4 bases, leaving 9 bases between them. The germline gives CDR1 SGHRS, CDR2 YFSETQ.

In its sample, this clonotype was seen many times. The gene calls are TRBV4-2 and TRBJ2-3; unclear D gene. Trimming took off 0 bases at V and 5 bases at J, with 9 bases between the two ends. Germline CDR1 LGHNA, CDR2 YNFKEQ. The CDR3 extends over 14 amino acids. CDR3 residues: CASSQDRRGDTQYF. The DNA of the CDR3 is TGTGCCAGCAGCCAAGATCGGCGCGGAGATACGCAGTATTTT.

In DNA, the CDR3 is TGTGCCAGCAGTTTGGTCCCTGAGGTGGATCAGCCCCAGCATTTT. It is translated as CASSLVPEVDQPQHF. V gene TRBV12-3 or TRBV12-4 combines with J gene TRBJ1-5; D gene ambiguous. The germline V and J ends were trimmed by 3 bases and 5 bases, with 14 bases remaining between them. The CDR3 spans 15 residues.

In its sample, this clonotype was seen a few times. The chain couples TRBV20-1 to TRBJ1-2; no definite D call. V was shortened by 5 bases and J by 2 bases, with 6 bases between the two germline ends. This CDR3 comprises 11 residues. Germline CDR1 DFQATT, CDR2 SNEGSKA (reference sequence). The DNA of the CDR3 is TGCAGTGCTCCCCAAAACTATGGCTACACCTTC. As protein: CSAPQNYGYTF.

This clonotype has a handful of counts. The rearrangement links TRBV5-1 to TRBJ2-7; 9 positions agree with TRBD1. The CDR3 extends over 15 amino acids. Trimming at V came to 0 bases and at J to 3 bases, leaving 4 bases not matched to a gene. Germline-derived CDR1 and CDR2 are SGHRS and YFSETQ. As DNA, the CDR3 is TGCGCCAGCAGCTTGGCCGGGACAGGGAGCTACGAGCAGTACTTC. It translates to CASSLAGTGSYEQYF.

This clonotype was seen a few times. The chain has TRBV14 and TRBJ1-4; TRBD1 might be the D (6 bases). Germline V CDR1 and CDR2: SGHDN, FVKESK. The germline V and J ends were trimmed by 2 bases and 8 bases, with 18 bases remaining between them. This CDR3 region has 16 residues. CDR3 coding DNA: TGTGCCAGCAGCCAACAATTCCACAGGGTTGAGGAAAAACTGTTTTTT. Protein sequence: CASSQQFHRVEEKLFF. Complete variable domain (other parts from reference TRBV14 and TRBJ1-4): EAGVTQFPSHSVIEKGQTVTLRCDPISGHDNLYWYRRVMGKEIKFLLHFVKESKQDESGMPNNRFLAERTGGTYSTLKVQPAELEDSGVYFCASSQQFHRVEEKLFFGSGTQLSVL.

This clonotype was counted between two and nine times. The chain links TRBV29-1 to TRBJ1-2, with 10 bases aligning to TRBD1. This CDR3 has 13 amino acids. Germline V gene lookup returns CDR1 SQVTM and CDR2 ANQGSEA. V lost 7 bases and J lost 5; bases outside the gene matches: 7. The CDR3 sequence is CSAGTGVPYGYTF. The DNA of the CDR3 is TGCAGCGCCGGGACAGGGGTCCCTTATGGCTACACCTTC.

J is TRBJ2-1 and V is TRBV7-6; D is perhaps TRBD1 or TRBD2 (5 bases each). The CDR3 runs to 14 residues. The germline V gene has CDR1 SGHVS and CDR2 FNYEAQ. Trimming stripped 8 bases from V and 6 bases from J, with 17 bases between. The CDR3 DNA reads as TGTGCCAGCTCAACCGAGGGGTTCGGCAATGAGCAGTTCTTC. The encoded protein is CASSTEGFGNEQFF.

This clonotype was seen more than once but under ten times. The chain employs TRBV24-1 and TRBJ2-1, with TRBD1 as a possible D gene (6 bases). The V end lost 2 bases, the J end lost 7 bases, and 14 bases lay between the germline ends. The CDR3 runs to 15 residues. Germline-derived CDR1 and CDR2 are KGHDR and SFDVKD. CDR3 amino acids: CATSDSQGRVNEQFF. The CDR3 DNA sequence: TGTGCCACCAGTGATTCACAGGGAAGAGTAAATGAGCAGTTCTTC.

The chain has TRBV20-1 and TRBJ1-5; D possibly corresponds to TRBD1 (5 bases). Trimming removed 6 bases from V and 3 bases from J, with 18 bases in between. The CDR3 is 15 residues long. CDR1 DFQATT and CDR2 SNEGSKA come from the germline V gene (reference sequence). DNA for the CDR3: TGCAGTGCCCATTCTACCGGGGCCTACAATCAGCCCCAGCATTTT. Translated, it gives CSAHSTGAYNQPQHF.

This clonotype was seen a handful of times. CDR3 coding DNA: TGCAGTGCTAGGGGGTGGACAGGGGTCCACGAGCAGTACTTC. It yields the protein CSARGWTGVHEQYF. V usage is TRBV20-1 and J usage is TRBJ2-7, with TRBD1 matching over 9 bases. The CDR3 is made up of 14 amino acids. V was pared by 3 bases and J by 5 bases, with 8 bases of the junction left unmatched. CDR1 is DFQATT, CDR2 SNEGSKA, per germline (reference sequence).

This rearrangement joins TRBV7-3 to TRBJ2-3, with no clear D. CDR3 length: 13 amino acids. Trimming stripped 4 bases from V and 3 bases from J, with 8 bases between. From germline, CDR1 is SGHTA and CDR2 FQGTGA. CDR3 amino acids: CASSYTETDTQYF. Here the CDR3 DNA reads TGTGCCAGCAGCTATACAGAGACAGATACGCAGTATTTT. The variable domain in full, with the rest retrieved from reference TRBV7-3 and TRBJ2-3, is GAGVSQTPSNKVTEKGKYVELRCDPISGHTALYWYRQSLGQGPEFLIYFQGTGAADDSGLPNDRFFAVRPEGSVSTLKIQRTERGDSAVYLCASSYTETDTQYFGPGTRLTVL.

This clonotype was seen a handful of times. The gene calls are TRBV4-2 and TRBJ2-6, with a possible D match to TRBD1 (6 bases). Trimming pared 2 bases from V and 0 bases from J, leaving 17 bases between. Germline CDR1 LGHNA, CDR2 YNFKEQ. This CDR3 region has 19 residues. CDR3 bases: TGTGCCAGCAGCCAATGGGGAAGGGGGTTTTACTCTGGGGCCAACGTCCTGACTTTC. It encodes CASSQWGRGFYSGANVLTF.

V gene TRBV19 combines with J gene TRBJ1-1; tentative D call: TRBD1 (6 bases). Germline loops: CDR1 LNHDA, CDR2 SQIVND (reference sequence). The CDR3 covers 13 residues. V was pared by 7 bases and J by 5 bases, with 14 bases between. CDR3 bases: TGTGCCAGTACTCCCCTAGGGGGGACTGAAGCTTTCTTT. Translating gives CASTPLGGTEAFF. The whole variable domain, filled in from reference TRBV19 and TRBJ1-1, reads DGGITQSPKYLFRKEGQNVTLSCEQNLNHDAMYWYRQDPGQGLRLIYYSQIVNDFQKGDIAEGYSVSREKKESFPLTVTSAQKNPTAFYLCASTPLGGTEAFFGQGTRLTVV.

This clonotype was found a few times. The chain couples TRBV6-5 to TRBJ1-2; D uncertain. Trimming cost V 4 bases and J 4 bases, with 13 bases left between them. The CDR3 length is 14 residues. Germline V gene sequence: CDR1 MNHEY, CDR2 SVGAGI. CDR3 bases: TGTGCCAGCAGTTCCCCAGGAGAAGGCTATGGCTACACCTTC. Protein product: CASSSPGEGYGYTF.

This clonotype was picked up a small number of times. V gene TRBV12-3 or TRBV12-4 combines with J gene TRBJ2-5; 7 nucleotides line up with TRBD2. V lost 7 bases to trimming and J lost 3 bases; unmatched junction nucleotides: 8. This CDR3 spans 14 amino acids. The CDR3 sequence: CASTKGLVEETQYF. CDR3 coding DNA: TGTGCCAGCACCAAAGGACTAGTTGAAGAGACCCAGTACTTC.

This clonotype was observed at least ten times. The gene calls are TRBV5-1 and TRBJ2-7, with 10 positions matching TRBD1. CDR1 is SGHRS, CDR2 YFSETQ, per germline. The CDR3 is made up of 13 amino acids. The trim removed 0 bases at V and 6 bases at J, leaving 0 bases unmatched. This CDR3 reads CASSLGDRGEQYF. For the CDR3, the DNA is TGCGCCAGCAGCTTGGGGGACAGGGGCGAGCAGTACTTC.

V is TRBV5-5 and J is TRBJ1-1; D ambiguous. CDR1 and CDR2 from the germline V gene are SGHKS and YYEKEE (reference sequence). The CDR3 has 14 residues. V dropped 5 bases and J dropped 2 bases, with 13 bases sitting between them. The CDR3 sequence is CASSRYKSNTEAFF. The CDR3 bases are TGTGCCAGCAGTCGATACAAATCCAACACTGAAGCTTTCTTT. The complete variable domain, with remaining parts taken from reference TRBV5-5 and TRBJ1-1, reads DAGVTQSPTHLIKTRGQQVTLRCSPISGHKSVSWYQQVLGQGPQFIFQYYEKEERGRGNFPDRFSARQFPNYSSELNVNALLLGDSALYLCASSRYKSNTEAFFGQGTRLTVV.

Concerning this clonotype: A read error may produce the germline difference seen at one junction end. The CDR3, as DNA: TGCGCCAGCAGTGCCCTCGGGGCGCGGGGGGGCGTAGATGAGCAGTTCTTC. Its protein is CASSALGARGGVDEQFF. The rearrangement uses TRBV6-4 and TRBJ2-1; 9 bases agree with TRBD2. CDR3 length equals 17 residues. CDR1 and CDR2 (germline): MRHNA, SNTAGT.

This clonotype was counted between two and nine times. The chain links TRBV20-1 to TRBJ1-1; 9 positions agree with TRBD1. Germline CDR1 is DFQATT and CDR2 is SNEGSKA (reference sequence). This CDR3 region has 13 residues. V gave up 6 bases and J gave up 6 bases; unmatched junction bases: 8. The CDR3 region has the DNA TGCAGTGCGGAAACAGGGGGCCACCCTGAAGCTTTCTTT. It specifies CSAETGGHPEAFF.

DNA of the CDR3: TGTGCCAGCAGCCAGGTTACAGGGGGGAATTCCTACGAGCAGTACTTC. It encodes CASSQVTGGNSYEQYF. This chain joins TRBV4-2 and TRBJ2-7; 8 bases fit TRBD1. V trimming: 3 bases; J trimming: 1 base; junction bases outside the gene matches: 8. In germline, CDR1 is LGHNA, CDR2 YNFKEQ. The CDR3 covers 16 residues.

This clonotype showed up just a few times. This chain connects TRBV20-1 to TRBJ1-2; tentatively, D is TRBD1 (5 bases). Germline V gene data show CDR1 as DFQATT and CDR2 as SNEGSKA (reference sequence). The V gene lost 5 bases and the J gene lost 4 bases, with 14 bases spanning the gap. The CDR3 loop spans 13 amino acids. The CDR3 coding sequence is TGCAGTGCTCCCGCAACAGGTTTCTATGGCTACACCTTC. Amino acid sequence: CSAPATGFYGYTF.

A few counts support this clonotype. This chain connects TRBV5-5 to TRBJ1-1; D may be TRBD1 (5 bases). Trimming removed 0 bases from V and 3 bases from J, with 9 bases in between. CDR1 and CDR2 from the germline V gene are SGHKS and YYEKEE (reference sequence). This CDR3 is built from 14 residues. As DNA, the CDR3 is TGTGCCAGCAGCTTGGCCTGGGGGGACACTGAAGCTTTCTTT. Protein product: CASSLAWGDTEAFF.

This clonotype occurred many times. V and J are TRBV5-1 and TRBJ2-4, with D perhaps TRBD1 or TRBD2 (5 bases each). The germline V gene encodes CDR1 SGHRS and CDR2 YFSETQ. The length of the CDR3 is 15 residues. Trimming took off 0 bases at V and 6 bases at J, with 13 bases between the two ends. CDR3 DNA sequence: TGCGCCAGCAGCTTGGCGGCAGGGAGTCGAAACATTCAGTACTTC. It translates to CASSLAAGSRNIQYF.

The table lists this clonotype with a few counts. The chain uses TRBV7-9 and TRBJ2-3, with no clear D. Trimming left V 2 bases short and J 2 bases short, with 17 bases between. The CDR3 totals 17 residues. CDR1 and CDR2 (germline): SEHNR, FQNEAQ (reference sequence). DNA of the CDR3: TGTGCCAGCAGCTTAAGATTATGGCAGCCACTCACAGATACGCAGTATTTT. It encodes CASSLRLWQPLTDTQYF.

The chain carries TRBV12-3 or TRBV12-4 and TRBJ1-5; no firm D call. V was shortened by 3 bases and J by 4 bases, with 7 bases between the two germline ends. This CDR3 is built from 13 residues. CDR3 sequence: CASSFTENQPQHF. CDR3 DNA sequence: TGTGCCAGCAGTTTTACAGAGAATCAGCCCCAGCATTTT.

A few counts support this clonotype. The rearrangement uses TRBV12-3 or TRBV12-4 and TRBJ2-4; D unclear. Trimming left V 3 bases short and J 0 bases short, with 15 bases between. CDR3 size: 17 residues. In DNA form, the CDR3 reads TGTGCCAGCAGTTTCCTTCTGGGCGGCCTAGCCAAAAACATTCAGTACTTC. The encoded protein is CASSFLLGGLAKNIQYF.

This clonotype was seen at least ten times. The chain has TRBV7-3 and TRBJ2-1; D possibly corresponds to TRBD1 (6 bases). Germline V CDR1 and CDR2: SGHTA, FQGTGA. The CDR3 is made up of 14 amino acids. Trimming took 4 bases from V and 6 from J, leaving 13 bases between them. In nucleotides, the CDR3 is TGTGCCAGCAGCTCTACAGGGAATACCAATGAGCAGTTCTTC. Its translation is CASSSTGNTNEQFF. Looking up the rest from reference TRBV7-3 and TRBJ2-1 gives the full variable domain: GAGVSQTPSNKVTEKGKYVELRCDPISGHTALYWYRQSLGQGPEFLIYFQGTGAADDSGLPNDRFFAVRPEGSVSTLKIQRTERGDSAVYLCASSSTGNTNEQFFGPGTRLTVL.

This clonotype showed up just a few times. The rearrangement joins TRBV6-2 or TRBV6-3 to TRBJ2-3; the D gene is possibly TRBD2 (5 bases). CDR1 is MNHEY, CDR2 SVGEGT, per germline. The CDR3 is made up of 16 amino acids. Trimming removed 4 bases from V and 3 bases from J, with 17 bases in between. CDR3 bases: TGTGCCAGCAGTTGGGCGGTAGCGTCGGGAACAGATACGCAGTATTTT. It encodes CASSWAVASGTDTQYF.

In this sample, this clonotype turned up a few times. The rearrangement joins TRBV6-2 or TRBV6-3 to TRBJ2-1; unclear D gene. This CDR3 is built from 11 residues. V gave up 5 bases and J gave up 5 bases, with 4 bases separating them. Germline values: CDR1 MNHEY, CDR2 SVGEGT. CDR3 sequence: CASSNHNEQFF. The CDR3 DNA sequence: TGTGCCAGCAGTAACCACAATGAGCAGTTCTTC.

The genes are TRBV5-1 and TRBJ1-4; D gene ambiguous. The CDR3 loop spans 15 amino acids. With 0 bases removed from V and 4 bases from J, the gap between germline ends came to 10 bases. The V gene's germline CDR1 is SGHRS and CDR2 YFSETQ. The CDR3: CASSLETSYNEKLFF. Written as DNA, the CDR3 is TGCGCCAGCAGCTTGGAGACGTCTTATAATGAAAAACTGTTTTTT.